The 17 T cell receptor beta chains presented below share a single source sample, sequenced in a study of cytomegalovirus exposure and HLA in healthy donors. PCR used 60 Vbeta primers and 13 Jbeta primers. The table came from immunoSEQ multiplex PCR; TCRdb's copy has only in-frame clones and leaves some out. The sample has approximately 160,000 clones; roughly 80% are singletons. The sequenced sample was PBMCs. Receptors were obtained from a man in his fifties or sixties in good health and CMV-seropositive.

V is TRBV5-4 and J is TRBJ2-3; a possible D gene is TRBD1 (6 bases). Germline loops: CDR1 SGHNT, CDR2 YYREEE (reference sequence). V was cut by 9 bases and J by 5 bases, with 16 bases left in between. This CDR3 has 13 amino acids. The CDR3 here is CATKTGFQDTQYF. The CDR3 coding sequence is TGTGCCACCAAAACAGGGTTTCAAGATACGCAGTATTTT.

The CDR3 DNA is TGTGCCTGGAGTGTCCGGGGGGCCGGGGAGCTGTTTTTT. This gives the protein CAWSVRGAGELFF. The V and J genes are TRBV30 and TRBJ2-2; 7 nucleotides align to TRBD2. Germline loops: CDR1 GTSNPN, CDR2 SVGIG (reference sequence). This CDR3 has 13 residues. V gave up 0 bases and J gave up 6 bases; unmatched junction bases: 1.

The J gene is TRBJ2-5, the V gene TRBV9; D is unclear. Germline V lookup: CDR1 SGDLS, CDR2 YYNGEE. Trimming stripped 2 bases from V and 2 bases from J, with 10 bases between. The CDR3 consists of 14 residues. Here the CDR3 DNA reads TGTGCCAGCAGCGTGAGCCTCCTGCAAGAGACCCAGTACTTC. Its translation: CASSVSLLQETQYF.

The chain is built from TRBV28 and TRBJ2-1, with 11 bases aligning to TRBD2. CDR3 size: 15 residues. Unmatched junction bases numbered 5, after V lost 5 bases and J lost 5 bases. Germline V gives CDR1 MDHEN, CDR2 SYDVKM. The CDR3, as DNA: TGTGCCAGCAGTCTGGGACTAGCGGAAAACAATGAGCAGTTCTTC. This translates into CASSLGLAENNEQFF.

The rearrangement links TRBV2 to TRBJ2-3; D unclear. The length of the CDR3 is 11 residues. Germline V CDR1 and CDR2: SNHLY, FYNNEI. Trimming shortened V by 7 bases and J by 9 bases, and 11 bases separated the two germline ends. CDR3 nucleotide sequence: TGTGCCAGCAACCCAATGCGGACGCAGTATTTT. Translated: CASNPMRTQYF.

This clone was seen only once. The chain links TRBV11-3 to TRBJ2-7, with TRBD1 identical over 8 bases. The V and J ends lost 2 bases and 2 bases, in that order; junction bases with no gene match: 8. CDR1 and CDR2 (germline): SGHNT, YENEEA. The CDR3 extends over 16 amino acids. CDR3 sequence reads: CASSLKGRDRPYEQYF. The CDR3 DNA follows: TGTGCCAGCAGCTTAAAAGGAAGGGACAGGCCCTACGAGCAGTACTTC.

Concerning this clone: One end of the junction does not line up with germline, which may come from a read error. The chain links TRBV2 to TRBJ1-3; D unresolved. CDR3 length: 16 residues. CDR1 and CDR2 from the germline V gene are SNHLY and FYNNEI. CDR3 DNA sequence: TGTGCCAGCAGCGGGAATGAGCCCTTCTCTGGAAACACTATATATTTT. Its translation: CASSGNEPFSGNTIYF.

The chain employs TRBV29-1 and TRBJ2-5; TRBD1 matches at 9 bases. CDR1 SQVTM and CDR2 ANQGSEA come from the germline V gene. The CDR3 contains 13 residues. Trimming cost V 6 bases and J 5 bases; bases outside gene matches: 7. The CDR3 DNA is TGCAGCGTCAACAGGGGGCAAGGGGAGACCCAGTACTTC. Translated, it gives CSVNRGQGETQYF.

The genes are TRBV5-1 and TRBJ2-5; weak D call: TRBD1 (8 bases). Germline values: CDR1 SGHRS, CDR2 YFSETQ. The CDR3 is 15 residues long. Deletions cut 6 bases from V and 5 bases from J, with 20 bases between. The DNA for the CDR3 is TGCGCCAGCACCATCCAACAGGGGGGGTCGGAGACCCAGTACTTC. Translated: CASTIQQGGSETQYF.

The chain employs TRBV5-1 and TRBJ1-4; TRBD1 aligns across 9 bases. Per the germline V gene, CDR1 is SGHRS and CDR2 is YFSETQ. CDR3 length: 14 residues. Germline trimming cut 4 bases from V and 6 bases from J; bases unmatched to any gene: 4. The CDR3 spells CASSRGTGYEKLFF. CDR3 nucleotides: TGCGCCAGCAGCCGTGGGACAGGGTATGAAAAACTGTTTTTT. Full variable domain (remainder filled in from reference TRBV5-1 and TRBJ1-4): KAGVTQTPRYLIKTRGQQVTLSCSPISGHRSVSWYQQTPGQGLQFLFEYFSETQRNKGNFPGRFSGRQFSNSRSEMNVSTLELGDSALYLCASSRGTGYEKLFFGSGTQLSVL.

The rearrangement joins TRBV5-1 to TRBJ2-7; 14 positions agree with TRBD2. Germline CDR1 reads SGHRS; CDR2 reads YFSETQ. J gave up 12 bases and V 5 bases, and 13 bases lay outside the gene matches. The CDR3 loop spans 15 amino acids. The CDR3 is CASSTGTSGGPSTYF. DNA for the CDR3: TGCGCCAGCAGTACCGGGACTAGCGGGGGCCCCAGCACGTACTTC.

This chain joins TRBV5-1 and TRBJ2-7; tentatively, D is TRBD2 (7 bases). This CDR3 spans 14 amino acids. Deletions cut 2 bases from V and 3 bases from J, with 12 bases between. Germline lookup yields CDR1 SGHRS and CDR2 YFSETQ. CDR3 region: CASSFAGALYEQYF. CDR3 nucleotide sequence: TGCGCCAGCAGCTTCGCGGGGGCACTCTACGAGCAGTACTTC.

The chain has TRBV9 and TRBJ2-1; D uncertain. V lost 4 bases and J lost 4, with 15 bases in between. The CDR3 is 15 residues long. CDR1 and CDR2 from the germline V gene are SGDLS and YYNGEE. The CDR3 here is CASSPPGLGYNEQFF. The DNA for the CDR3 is TGTGCCAGCAGCCCCCCCGGCCTAGGTTACAATGAGCAGTTCTTC.

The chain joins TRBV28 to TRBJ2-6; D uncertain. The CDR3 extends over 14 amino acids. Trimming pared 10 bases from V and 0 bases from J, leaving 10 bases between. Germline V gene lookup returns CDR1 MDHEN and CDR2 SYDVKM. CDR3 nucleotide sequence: TGTGCCATCGGAGAGAACTCTGGGGCCAACGTCCTGACTTTC. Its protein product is CAIGENSGANVLTF. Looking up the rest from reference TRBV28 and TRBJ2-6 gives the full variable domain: DVKVTQSSRYLVKRTGEKVFLECVQDMDHENMFWYRQDPGLGLRLIYFSYDVKMKEKGDIPEGYSVSREKKERFSLILESASTNQTSMYLCAIGENSGANVLTFGAGSRLTVL.

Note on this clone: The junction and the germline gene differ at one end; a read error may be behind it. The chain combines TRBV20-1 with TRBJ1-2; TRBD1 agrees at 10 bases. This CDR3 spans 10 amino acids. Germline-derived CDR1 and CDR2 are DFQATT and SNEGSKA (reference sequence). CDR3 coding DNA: TGCAGTGCCTTGGGACAGGGGAGGGCCTTC. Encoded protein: CSALGQGRAF.

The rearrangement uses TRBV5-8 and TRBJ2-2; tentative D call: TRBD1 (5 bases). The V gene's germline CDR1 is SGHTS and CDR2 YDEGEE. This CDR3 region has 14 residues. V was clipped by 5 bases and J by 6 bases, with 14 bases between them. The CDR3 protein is CASSYLRGAGELFF. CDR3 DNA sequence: TGTGCCAGCAGTTACCTAAGGGGTGCCGGGGAGCTGTTTTTT.

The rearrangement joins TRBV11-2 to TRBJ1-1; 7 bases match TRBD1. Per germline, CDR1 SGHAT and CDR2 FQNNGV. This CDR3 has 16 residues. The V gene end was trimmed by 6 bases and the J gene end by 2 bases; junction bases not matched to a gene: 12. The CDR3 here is CASRPLTGRGNTEAFF. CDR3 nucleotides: TGTGCCAGCAGACCTTTGACAGGGAGAGGAAACACTGAAGCTTTCTTT.